Each of the 5 T cell receptor beta chains below was sequenced from the same sample in a study of CXCR3-negative and CXCR3-positive naive CD8 T cells. Study-wide results and limits: TRB CDR3 hydrophobicity was greater in CXCR3-positive naive cells than in CXCR3-negative naive cells.

UMI labels and 5' RACE were used to prepare the TRB cDNA libraries. TCRdb reprocessed the 5' RACE reads; each CDR3 protein has one entry and no DNA is given. The sample totals approximately 100,000 distinct CDR3 sequences. Antigens for these TCRs are unknown. Material for sequencing was naive CXCR3+ CD8+ T cells from blood. Indicated subset: CD45RO-CCR7+CD27+CD95- naive CD8+ T cells expressing CXCR3 (TNR3+). These receptors were obtained from a human donor in good health. Some clones in this sample may be carry-over from other donors' samples.

This chain connects TRBV2 to TRBJ2-7; TCRdb's D call, TRBD1, is unchecked because there is no DNA. The CDR3 is 16 residues long. Germline CDR1 SNHLY, CDR2 FYNNEI. Here the CDR3 reads CASSGTSGHGNYEQYF.

V gene TRBV29-1 combines with J gene TRBJ2-5; TCRdb picks TRBD1, but there is no DNA to check that call. Looked up from germline, CDR1 is SQVTM and CDR2 is ANQGSEA. CDR3 length: 12 residues. The CDR3 spells CSFSRGLETQYF. Filled out from reference TRBV29-1 and TRBJ2-5, the complete variable domain reads SAVISQKPSRDICQRGTSLTIQCQVDSQVTMMFWYRQQPGQSLTLIATANQGSEATYESGFVIDKFPISRPNLTFSTLTVSNMSPEDSSIYLCSFSRGLETQYFGPGTRLLVL.

The rearrangement links TRBV28 to TRBJ2-5; without DNA, the TCRdb call of TRBD2 cannot be checked. This CDR3 comprises 15 residues. The germline V gene encodes CDR1 MDHEN and CDR2 SYDVKM. The CDR3 here is CASSFRGYGGETQYF.

The chain joins TRBV25-1 to TRBJ2-7. This CDR3 is built from 15 residues. From germline, CDR1 is MGHDK and CDR2 SYGVNS. CDR3 protein: CASSDHEDSSYEQYF.

This chain joins TRBV7-9 and TRBJ1-6; TCRdb reports TRBD1, a call that lacks DNA to check it against. The germline gives CDR1 SEHNR, CDR2 FQNEAQ (reference sequence). The CDR3 is 15 amino acids. The CDR3 sequence: CASSLDMGSGSPLHF.